A selection of T cell receptor beta chains follows, all from one sample in a study of shared clonotypes between healthy human individuals. Assay: immunoSEQ multiplex PCR; the TCRdb copy retains only in-frame clones and omits some. Among approximately 840,000 clones listed, about 96% were seen once. Sequenced material: naive CD8+ T cells sorted from blood. The receptors shown here come from a man between 25 and 39 years old in good health. CDR3s include the opening cysteine and the closing phenylalanine or tryptophan. D genes are given only for firm matches. A clone size is listed for some rows: how often the clone was seen (once, few, many), or a class if it is expanded.

V: TRBV9
J: TRBJ2-7
size: NA
D: NA
CDR3: CASGGSYEQYF
DNA: TGTGCCAGCGGGGGGAGCTACGAGCAGTACTTC

V: TRBV14
J: TRBJ1-2
size: once
D: TRBD1
CDR3: CASSRSETGGNGYTF
DNA: TGTGCCAGCAGCAGGAGCGAAACAGGGGGCAATGGCTACACCTTC

V: TRBV13
J: TRBJ1-1
size: NA
D: NA
CDR3: CASSYTGWMDEAFF
DNA: TGTGCCAGCAGCTATACAGGTTGGATGGATGAAGCTTTCTTT

V: TRBV14
J: TRBJ2-1
size: NA
D: NA
CDR3: CASSQLGAVYNEQFF
DNA: TGTGCCAGCAGCCAACTTGGGGCGGTTTACAATGAGCAGTTCTTC

V: TRBV19
J: TRBJ2-1
size: NA
D: NA
CDR3: CASSIGERYYNEQFF
DNA: TGTGCCAGTAGTATTGGCGAGCGGTATTACAATGAGCAGTTCTTC

V: TRBV5-1
J: TRBJ2-1
size: NA
D: TRBD1
CDR3: CASSLGTGGADEQFF
DNA: TGCGCCAGCAGCTTGGGGACAGGGGGCGCGGATGAGCAGTTCTTC

V: TRBV28
J: TRBJ2-5
size: NA
D: TRBD2
CDR3: CASSTGALSGRAEETQYF
DNA: TGTGCCAGCTCTACAGGGGCCCTTAGCGGGAGGGCCGAAGAGACCCAGTACTTC

V: TRBV19
J: TRBJ1-2
size: NA
D: NA
CDR3: CATTDRPSLSYTF
DNA: TGTGCCACGACGGACAGACCATCTTTATCCTACACCTTC

V: TRBV2
J: TRBJ2-5
size: NA
D: NA
CDR3: CASLKQGGGETQYF
DNA: TGTGCCAGCTTAAAACAGGGAGGTGGAGAGACCCAGTACTTC

V: TRBV27
J: TRBJ2-5
size: NA
D: NA
CDR3: CASSSGVVETQYF
DNA: TGTGCCAGCAGTTCCGGGGTAGTCGAGACCCAGTACTTC

V: TRBV13
J: TRBJ2-1
size: NA
D: TRBD2
CDR3: CASSQAALAGEGLF
DNA: TGTGCCAGCAGCCAGGCGGCCCTAGCGGGAGAGGGGCTCTTC

V: TRBV2
J: TRBJ2-1
size: NA
D: TRBD2
CDR3: CASSEVLSGRAYNEQFF
DNA: TGTGCCAGCAGTGAAGTTTTGAGCGGGAGGGCCTACAATGAGCAGTTCTTC

V: TRBV28
J: TRBJ2-1
size: NA
D: TRBD1
CDR3: CASSPDRGGYNEQFF
DNA: TGTGCCAGCAGCCCAGACAGGGGTGGGTACAATGAGCAGTTCTTC

V: TRBV19
J: TRBJ2-7
size: NA
D: NA
CDR3: CASSIHLGTPYEQYF
DNA: TGTGCCAGTAGTATCCATCTAGGCACCCCTTACGAGCAGTACTTC

V: TRBV9
J: TRBJ2-6
size: NA
D: TRBD2
CDR3: CASSHQGLAASSGANVLTF
DNA: TGTGCCAGCAGCCACCAAGGACTAGCGGCAAGCTCTGGGGCCAACGTCCTGACTTTC

V: TRBV25-1
J: TRBJ2-3
size: once
D: NA
CDR3: CASSGPGTQISSDTQYF
DNA: TGTGCCAGCAGTGGCCCCGGGACTCAAATTAGCTCAGATACGCAGTATTTT

V: TRBV27
J: TRBJ2-5
size: once
D: NA
CDR3: CASSFSRNQETQYF
DNA: TGTGCCAGCAGTTTTTCTCGAAACCAAGAGACCCAGTACTTC

V: TRBV6-5
J: TRBJ2-2
size: NA
D: NA
CDR3: CASSYGVGELFF
DNA: TGTGCCAGCAGTTATGGGGTCGGGGAGCTGTTTTTT

V: TRBV6-5
J: TRBJ1-4
size: NA
D: NA
CDR3: CASSYSSAGREKLFF
DNA: TGTGCCAGCAGTTACTCGTCAGCTGGGCGCGAAAAACTGTTTTTT

V: TRBV27
J: TRBJ2-3
size: NA
D: NA
CDR3: CASSRGTDTQYF
DNA: TGTGCCAGCAGTCGGGGAACAGATACGCAGTATTTT

V: TRBV29-1
J: TRBJ2-3
size: NA
D: TRBD1
CDR3: CSVDDRGLTDTQYF
DNA: TGCAGCGTCGATGACAGGGGACTGACAGATACGCAGTATTTT

V: TRBV7-9
J: TRBJ2-7
size: NA
D: NA
CDR3: CASSSGSSYEQYF
DNA: TGTGCCAGCAGCTCCGGTTCCTCCTACGAGCAGTACTTC

V: TRBV7-9
J: TRBJ2-7
size: NA
D: NA
CDR3: CASSLANYEQYF
DNA: TGTGCCAGCAGCTTAGCGAACTACGAGCAGTACTTC

V: TRBV7-2
J: TRBJ2-5
size: NA
D: NA
CDR3: CASSIPGLGSLETQYF
DNA: TGTGCCAGCAGCATCCCCGGGTTGGGGTCCCTAGAGACCCAGTACTTC

V: TRBV14
J: TRBJ2-1
size: NA
D: NA
CDR3: CASSTDRSRNEQFF
DNA: TGTGCCAGCAGCACAGACAGGTCCCGCAATGAGCAGTTCTTC

V: TRBV27
J: TRBJ1-5
size: NA
D: TRBD1
CDR3: CASSLMTGGEQPQHF
DNA: TGTGCCAGCAGTTTGATGACAGGGGGCGAGCAGCCCCAGCATTTT

V: TRBV28
J: TRBJ2-3
size: NA
D: TRBD2
CDR3: CASSGLAATDTQYF
DNA: TGTGCCAGCAGCGGACTAGCAGCCACAGATACGCAGTATTTT

V: TRBV11-2
J: TRBJ2-1
size: NA
D: TRBD2
CDR3: CASSNKIGLGHNEQFF
DNA: TGTGCCAGCAGTAATAAGATCGGACTAGGGCACAATGAGCAGTTCTTC

V: TRBV2
J: TRBJ1-1
size: NA
D: TRBD1
CDR3: CASSDSTGGSTEAFF
DNA: TGTGCCAGCAGTGATTCTACAGGGGGTAGCACTGAAGCTTTCTTT

V: TRBV21-1
J: TRBJ2-5
size: NA
D: NA
CDR3: CASSSQTQTKETQYF
DNA: TGTGCCAGCAGCAGCCAGACACAAACAAAAGAGACCCAGTACTTC

V: TRBV19
J: TRBJ1-2
size: NA
D: TRBD1
CDR3: CASDPTGDYGYTF
DNA: TGTGCCAGTGATCCAACAGGGGACTATGGCTACACCTTC